Below, one T cell receptor (beta chain) is given with its context. What it binds is unknown. TCRdb re-analysed the RT-PCR reads in MiXCR, keeping a single row per CDR3 protein. The data contain 250,000 to 350,000 distinct CDR3 sequences, roughly 20% of them singletons. These data originate in a study of response to subunit inactivated influenza vaccine. The V gene's germline CDR1 is SQVTM and CDR2 ANQGSEA. V lost 0 bases to trimming and J lost 4 bases, with 7 bases between them. The CDR3 loop spans 12 amino acids. Study results and limitations: Seasonal influenza vaccination, on each occasion, was suggested by the authors to recruit few new T cells.

This sequence originates from a man aged 50 to 69 who received an inactivated influenza vaccine. This rearrangement joins TRBV29-1 to TRBJ2-7, with no clear D. Sequencing was performed on PBMCs from blood, taken about 19 months after vaccination. The CDR3 is CSVEDLSYEQYF. The CDR3 nucleotides are TGCAGCGTTGAAGATCTAAGTTACGAGCAGTACTTC.